This T cell receptor (beta chain) is drawn from a study of blood T cell repertoires in COVID-19 (dated by TCRdb to 2020 to 2022). Regarding the study in general: The collaborator samples originated in the United States, Italy and Spain and spanned the acute and convalescent phases of COVID-19. Sample metadata almost always included a de-identified subject ID, COVID-19 status, age in years and sex. The material from the prospective study consisted of cDNA or gDNA derived from T cells, B-cell-depleted T cells, or PBMCs. The dataset comprised deeply sampled blood TCRbeta repertoires from subjects exposed to, actively infected with, or recovered from COVID-19. Where available, HLA class I and class II types were taken from metadata supplied by the sample provider and were not determined by assay-based typing. The repertoires were released in a freely available public database intended as a resource for research on the immune response to SARS-CoV-2. Samples were obtained from the ongoing ImmuneRACE study (first 160 participants) and from over 1,000 subjects provided by 6 global collaborators.

What the work shows at the level of the full study, not this receptor alone: How much clinical and demographic metadata was included differed by source and by participant, and the metadata was provided uncurated.

In regard to this clone: Its antigen specificity is not known. It has no much larger one-base neighbor in the sample; base qualities were not kept.

TCRbeta CDR3 regions were amplified from genomic DNA by means of the immunoSEQ Assay, a bias-controlled multiplex PCR. The source study handled its data this way. Within the assay, amplification of reference gene primers was used to estimate how many nucleated cells each sample contained. To quantify the absolute abundance of each unique TCRbeta CDR3 rearrangement, sequence reads were collapsed and filtered. For each sample, productive Simpson clonality was calculated by taking the square root of Simpson's diversity index across productive rearrangements. Imported from immuneACCESS, the table was reduced by TCRdb to in-frame sequences with V and J called. These copies leave out some clones; in studies compared against another copy, an unresolved V gene accounts for under half, and the cause of the remainder is not known. V, J and clone size are those of that table, while D and trimming were read from the DNA. In this sample the table shows 200,000 to 250,000 clones, 82% of which occur a single time. 3.6% of the sample belongs to the ten largest clones.

Whole blood was collected in K2EDTA tubes by collaborating institutions according to the institutions' own protocols. Collaborator samples were shipped for TCRbeta analysis as frozen whole blood, isolated PBMCs, or DNA extracted from either sample type. Sequences were obtained from peripheral blood. This clonotype originated in a woman older than 75 with acute or convalescent COVID-19.

In nucleotide form, the sequence is TGTGCCAGCAGTTTTAGCGGGGTCATCACAGATACGCAGTATTTT. This sequence encodes CASSFSGVITDTQYF. The chain was built from TRBV6-6 and TRBJ2-3, and 8 bases in between align with TRBD2. Trimming removed 4 bases from V and 2 bases from J; the gene matches leave 5 bases unexplained. Taken from cysteine to phenylalanine, the CDR3 has 15 residues. Just the 45-base CDR3 DNA is kept, in frame starting at base 1. CDR1 MNHNY and CDR2 SVGAGI are derived from the germline V gene (reference sequence).